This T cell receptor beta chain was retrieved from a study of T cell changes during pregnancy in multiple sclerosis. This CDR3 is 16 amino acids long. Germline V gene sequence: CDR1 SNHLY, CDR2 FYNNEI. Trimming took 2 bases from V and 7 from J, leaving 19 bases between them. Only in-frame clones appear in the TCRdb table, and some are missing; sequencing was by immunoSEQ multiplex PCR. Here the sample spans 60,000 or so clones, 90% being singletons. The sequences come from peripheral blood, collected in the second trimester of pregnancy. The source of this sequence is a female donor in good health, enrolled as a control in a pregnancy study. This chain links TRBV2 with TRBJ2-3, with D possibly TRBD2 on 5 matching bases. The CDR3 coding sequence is TGTGCCAGCAGTGAATCACGCGGTTTCGGACTTAATACGCAGTATTTT. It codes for CASSESRGFGLNTQYF.